This entry concerns a single TCR beta chain. Under the authors' procedure: Counts of nucleated cells, estimated from reference gene primer amplification, were obtained. TCRdb's table, derived via immunoSEQ multiplex PCR, lists solely in-frame clones and lacks some. V, J and clone size are taken as reported in that table, and D and trimming were inferred from the DNA itself. The sample contains a few hundred thousand clones, around 87% of which appear only once. Patients of the Seattle cohort, enrolled during active infection, were followed longitudinally. The data originate from a study of blood T cell repertoires in COVID-19. Across the whole study: The United States, Italy and Spain provided the acute and convalescent COVID-19 samples. The analysed material was cDNA or gDNA that came from T cells, B-cell-depleted T cells, or PBMCs.

This CDR3 contains 13 residues. Per the germline V gene, CDR1 is MDHEN and CDR2 is SYDVKM. V was shortened by 6 bases and J by 2 bases, with 10 bases between the two germline ends. The sample was peripheral blood. The clonotype comes from a woman in her sixties with COVID-19, enrolled during active disease. V and J are TRBV28 and TRBJ1-2; TRBD1 might be the D (6 bases). Here the CDR3 reads CASSWDTNYGYTF. CDR3 coding DNA: TGTGCCAGCAGCTGGGACACAAACTATGGCTACACCTTC.